This T cell receptor beta chain was recovered during a study of T cells after yellow fever vaccination. Study results and limitations: Just a small share of clonotypes turned up in the CD4 compartment as well as the CD8 compartment.

Germline loops: CDR1 SNHLY, CDR2 FYNNEI. The CDR3 has 14 residues. V was shortened by 8 bases and J by 4 bases, with 17 bases between the two germline ends. Template switching with 5'RACE generated the TCR cDNA and added a universal primer site and UMIs. Via MiXCR, TCRdb re-called the 5' RACE reads, giving one row per CDR3 protein. This sample carries 300,000 to 400,000 distinct CDR3 sequences, roughly 8.7% of them seen once, and the ten largest clones take more than 15%. A remark on this clonotype: Antigen: not known.

This rearrangement joins TRBV2 to TRBJ1-2, with a weak D call TRBD1 (5 bases). The TCR originated in a man aged 18 to 35 who received the YFV17D yellow fever vaccine. Sequences were derived from PBMCs, sampled on the day of the first yellow fever vaccination. CDR3 loop: CASGEDTASYGYTF. The CDR3, as DNA: TGTGCCAGCGGAGAGGACACAGCCAGCTATGGCTACACCTTC.